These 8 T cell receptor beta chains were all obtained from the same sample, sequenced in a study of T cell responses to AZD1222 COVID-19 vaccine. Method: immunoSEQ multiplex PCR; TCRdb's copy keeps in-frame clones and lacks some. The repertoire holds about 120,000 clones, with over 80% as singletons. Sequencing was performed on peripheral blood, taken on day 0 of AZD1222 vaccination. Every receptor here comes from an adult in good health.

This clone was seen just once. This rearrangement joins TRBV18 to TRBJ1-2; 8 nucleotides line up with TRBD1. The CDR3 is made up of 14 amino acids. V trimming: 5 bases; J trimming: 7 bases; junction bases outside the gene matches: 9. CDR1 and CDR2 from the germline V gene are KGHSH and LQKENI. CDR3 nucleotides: TGTGCCAGCTCAAAGGCAGGGGGCGATGGTGGCTACACCTTC. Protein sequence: CASSKAGGDGGYTF.

The CDR3 region is CASSYAGPNEQFF. CDR3 bases: TGTGCCAGCAGTTACGCGGGGCCCAATGAGCAGTTCTTC. The chain couples TRBV6-5 to TRBJ2-1, with a weak D call TRBD2 (6 bases). Trimming left V 2 bases short and J 6 bases short, with 8 bases between. Germline V gives CDR1 MNHEY, CDR2 SVGAGI. This CDR3 comprises 13 residues.

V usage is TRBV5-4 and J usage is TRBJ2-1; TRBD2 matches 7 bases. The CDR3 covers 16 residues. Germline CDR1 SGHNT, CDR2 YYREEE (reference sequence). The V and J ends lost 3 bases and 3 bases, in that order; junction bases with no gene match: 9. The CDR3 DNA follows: TGTGCCAGCAGCTCGTCAAGCGGGGACTACTACAATGAGCAGTTCTTC. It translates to CASSSSSGDYYNEQFF.

The CDR3 here is CASSLGPGANYGYTF. In DNA, the CDR3 is TGTGCCAGCAGCTTAGGGCCAGGGGCTAACTATGGCTACACCTTC. The chain carries TRBV7-2 and TRBJ1-2; D might be TRBD1 (6 bases). The V end was cut by 1 base, the J end by 0 bases, with 9 bases between. The CDR3 extends over 15 amino acids. Germline V gene lookup returns CDR1 SGHTA and CDR2 FQGNSA.

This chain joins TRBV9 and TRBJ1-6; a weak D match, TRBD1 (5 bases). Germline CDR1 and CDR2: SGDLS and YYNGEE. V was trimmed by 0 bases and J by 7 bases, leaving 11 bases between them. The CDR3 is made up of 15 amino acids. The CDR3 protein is CASSVGGAGNSPLHF. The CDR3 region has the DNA TGTGCCAGCAGCGTAGGGGGCGCAGGAAATTCACCCCTCCACTTT.

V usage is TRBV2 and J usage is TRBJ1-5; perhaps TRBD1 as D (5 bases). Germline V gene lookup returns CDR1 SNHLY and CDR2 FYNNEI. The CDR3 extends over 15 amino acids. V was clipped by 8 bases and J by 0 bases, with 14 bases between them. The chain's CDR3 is CASGPDTPSNQPQHF. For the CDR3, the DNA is TGTGCCAGCGGACCGGACACACCTAGCAATCAGCCCCAGCATTTT.

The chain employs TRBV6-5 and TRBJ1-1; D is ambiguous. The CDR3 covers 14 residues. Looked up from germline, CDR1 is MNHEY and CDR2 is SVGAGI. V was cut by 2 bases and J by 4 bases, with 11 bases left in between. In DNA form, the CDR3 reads TGTGCCAGCAGTTACGGTTGGGGAGGCACTGAAGCTTTCTTT. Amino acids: CASSYGWGGTEAFF.

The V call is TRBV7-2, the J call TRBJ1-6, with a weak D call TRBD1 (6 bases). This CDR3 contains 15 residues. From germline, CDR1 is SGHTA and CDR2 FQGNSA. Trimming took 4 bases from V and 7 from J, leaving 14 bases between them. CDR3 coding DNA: TGTGCCAGCAGCTCTCACCCTGGACAGAATTCACCCCTCCACTTT. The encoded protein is CASSSHPGQNSPLHF.